The 4 T cell receptor beta chains presented below share a single source sample, sequenced in a study of shared clonotypes between healthy human individuals. Only in-frame clones appear in the TCRdb table, and some are missing; sequencing was by immunoSEQ multiplex PCR. This table holds approximately 2.5 million clones, 85% to 95% found once. Specimen: naive CD4+ T cells sorted from blood. Sample subset: CD45RA+ positively selected. The receptors derive from a man aged 18 to 29 in good health.

The V and J genes are TRBV6-1 and TRBJ1-6; weak D call: TRBD1 (5 bases). The CDR3 runs to 15 residues. Germline CDR1 MNHNS, CDR2 SASEGT. Trimming left V 3 bases short and J 6 bases short, with 12 bases between. CDR3 residues: CASSDAGRGNSPLHF. Written as DNA, the CDR3 is TGTGCCAGCAGTGACGCCGGAAGGGGTAATTCACCCCTCCACTTT.

V is TRBV6-5 and J is TRBJ1-2; TRBD1 is a possible D gene (6 bases). Germline CDR1 and CDR2: MNHEY and SVGAGI. V lost 7 bases, J lost 3 bases, and 18 bases lay in between. This CDR3 is 15 amino acids long. CDR3 in amino acids: CASTPPRTEDYGYTF. For the CDR3, the DNA is TGTGCCAGCACCCCACCCAGGACAGAAGACTATGGCTACACCTTC.

Regarding this clone: Additional DNA sequences in this sample encode the identical CDR3. This chain uses TRBV15 with TRBJ2-3; D not certain. Trimming pared 0 bases from V and 4 bases from J, leaving 5 bases between. The CDR3 is made up of 13 amino acids. Germline V gene data show CDR1 as LNHNV and CDR2 as YYDKDF (reference sequence). CDR3 DNA: TGTGCCACCAGCAGAGATCTCGCAGATACGCAGTATTTT. Translated, it gives CATSRDLADTQYF. Together with reference TRBV15 and TRBJ2-3, the CDR3 gives the full variable domain: DAMVIQNPRYQVTQFGKPVTLSCSQTLNHNVMYWYQQKSSQAPKLLFHYYDKDFNNEADTPDNFQSRRPNTSFCFLDIRSPGLGDTAMYLCATSRDLADTQYFGPGTRLTVL.

This chain's CDR3 is CASRFTGANVLTF. For the CDR3, the DNA is TGTGCCAGCAGGTTTACTGGGGCCAACGTCCTGACTTTC. V is TRBV6-1 and J is TRBJ2-6; D ambiguous. The CDR3 contains 13 residues. The V gene lost 6 bases and the J gene lost 2 bases, with 5 bases spanning the gap. The germline V gene has CDR1 MNHNS and CDR2 SASEGT.